Listed below are T cell receptor beta chains from one sample, sequenced in a study of cytomegalovirus exposure and HLA in healthy donors. Libraries were prepared by immunoSEQ multiplex PCR; TCRdb keeps only in-frame clonotypes and omits some of them. The sample carries roughly 130,000 clones, 76% recorded once. Sequenced sample: PBMCs. These receptors came from a man in his forties in good health and CMV-seronegative. CDR3s leave out the opening cysteine and the closing phenylalanine or tryptophan.

j_call v_call cdr3_aa
TRBJ2-1 TRBV15 ATSSSAYNEQF
TRBJ2-4 TRBV25-1 ASSDLLAVNIQY
TRBJ2-1 TRBV7-3 ASSQAHEVPYNEQF
TRBJ1-5 TRBV19 ASFHGTASNQPQH
TRBJ1-1 TRBV6-1 ASSENTQNTEAF
TRBJ2-7 TRBV28 ASSLDGLVGREQY
TRBJ2-7 TRBV23-1 ASSQSRRGVYEQY
TRBJ2-1 TRBV27 ASSLAGGVNEQF
TRBJ2-5 TRBV6-1 ASSEGGGWLETQY
TRBJ2-7 TRBV2 ASSVGRTSSYEQY
TRBJ2-7 TRBV7-9 ASSLAARFHEQY
TRBJ2-5 TRBV28 ASFSLAGPWETQY
TRBJ2-5 TRBV6-1 ASSADRAQETQY
TRBJ2-3 TRBV6-6 ASRGDRVADTQY
TRBJ1-5 TRBV4-1 ASSQDLAGSNQPQH
TRBJ2-7 TRBV5-1 ASSLDREAVLEQY
TRBJ2-7 TRBV14 ASSQGQGAHHEQY
TRBJ2-7 TRBV6-1 ASTGRVMSYEQY
TRBJ2-1 TRBV11-1 ASSPDRGHEQF
TRBJ1-6 TRBV7-6 ASSLDSFTNSPLH
TRBJ2-3 TRBV9 ASSGWRGLFTDTQY
TRBJ1-1 TRBV30 AWSEAGSNTEAF
TRBJ2-7 TRBV19 ASSRDRGREQY
TRBJ2-3 TRBV7-6 ASSLVGRTGAGNTQY
TRBJ1-2 TRBV7-2 ASSLDPGKGYT